The 20 T cell receptor beta chains presented below share a single source sample, sequenced in a study of radiation and T cells in renal cell carcinoma. The time point here: baseline pretreatment blood. The treatment is: 15 Gy SBRT to primary tumor, nephrectomy 4 weeks later. Clones were read by immunoSEQ multiplex PCR, and TCRdb kept only the in-frame ones, dropping some. The table lists some 95,000 clones, approximately 86% of them singletons. The sequenced sample was blood, obtained from a patient whose treatment included radiotherapy and nephrectomy. The receptors were gathered from a man in his fifties or sixties with renal cell carcinoma.

The chain carries TRBV19 and TRBJ1-5, with TRBD1 identical over 10 bases. CDR3 length equals 15 residues. CDR1 and CDR2 from the germline V gene are LNHDA and SQIVND (reference sequence). Trimming took 7 bases from V and 4 from J; bases not matched to a gene: 7. This chain's CDR3 is CASKRRDRGNQPQHF. DNA for the CDR3: TGTGCCAGTAAACGCCGGGACAGGGGAAATCAGCCCCAGCATTTT.

V is TRBV2 and J is TRBJ1-4; D is unclear. Trimming took 5 bases from V and 8 from J, leaving 6 bases between them. This CDR3 has 11 amino acids. The germline V gene has CDR1 SNHLY and CDR2 FYNNEI. The CDR3 loop is CASSLREKLFF. CDR3 in DNA: TGTGCCAGCAGTTTGAGGGAAAAACTGTTTTTT.

The rearrangement uses TRBV29-1 and TRBJ2-5, with no clear D. This CDR3 comprises 10 residues. Germline lookup yields CDR1 SQVTM and CDR2 ANQGSEA. V was cut by 6 bases and J by 2 bases, with 4 bases left in between. CDR3 DNA sequence: TGCAGCGTATCACAAGAGACCCAGTACTTC. Protein: CSVSQETQYF.

The genes are TRBV5-4 and TRBJ1-4; D not certain. V was clipped by 0 bases and J by 7 bases, with 13 bases between them. The CDR3 covers 15 residues. Germline assignment: CDR1 SGHNT and CDR2 YYREEE (reference sequence). The CDR3 reads CASSLAPGSGEKLFF. CDR3 nucleotides: TGTGCCAGCAGCTTGGCCCCGGGGAGCGGTGAAAAACTGTTTTTT. The entire variable domain, with the rest obtained from reference TRBV5-4 and TRBJ1-4, is as follows: ETGVTQSPTHLIKTRGQQVTLRCSSQSGHNTVSWYQQALGQGPQFIFQYYREEENGRGNFPPRFSGLQFPNYSSELNVNALELDDSALYLCASSLAPGSGEKLFFGSGTQLSVL.

The V call is TRBV10-1, the J call TRBJ2-3; D is possibly TRBD1 or TRBD2 (5 bases each). The CDR3 extends over 11 amino acids. Trimming removed 10 bases at V and 5 bases at J, with 10 bases between. Germline V gene sequence: CDR1 WNHNN, CDR2 SYGVQD (reference sequence). The DNA for the CDR3 is TGCGCCACCGGGGCGGGAGATACGCAGTATTTT. As protein: CATGAGDTQYF.

The chain has TRBV5-1 and TRBJ1-4; 7 bases are shared with TRBD1. CDR1 is SGHRS, CDR2 YFSETQ, per germline. V gave up 4 bases and J gave up 5 bases; unmatched junction bases: 14. This CDR3 comprises 17 residues. The chain's CDR3 is CASSPKGGGRINEKLFF. The CDR3 DNA is TGCGCCAGCAGCCCTAAGGGAGGGGGCCGGATAAATGAAAAACTGTTTTTT.

The chain recombines TRBV5-1 with TRBJ2-2; no clear D. Trimming shortened V by 4 bases and J by 1 base, and 5 bases separated the two germline ends. Germline lookup yields CDR1 SGHRS and CDR2 YFSETQ. The length of the CDR3 is 13 residues. This chain's CDR3 is CASSQVNTGELFF. The CDR3 DNA follows: TGCGCCAGCAGCCAAGTGAACACCGGGGAGCTGTTTTTT.

This chain connects TRBV4-1 to TRBJ2-7, with D perhaps being TRBD1 or TRBD2 (5 bases each). Germline V gene data show CDR1 as MGHRA and CDR2 as YSYEKL. The V end lost 1 base, the J end lost 3 bases, and 13 bases lay between the germline ends. The CDR3 contains 15 residues. The DNA for the CDR3 is TGCGCCAGCAGCCAAGCCCGGGACGGGATCTACGAGCAGTACTTC. Protein: CASSQARDGIYEQYF.

J is TRBJ1-2 and V is TRBV4-1; maybe TRBD1 (6 bases). Between the trimmed V and J ends, which lost 1 base and 3 bases, there was a span of 15 bases. There are 16 residues in the CDR3. Germline CDR1 reads MGHRA; CDR2 reads YSYEKL. CDR3 DNA: TGCGCCAGCAGCCAAGGGGGGCCCCAGGGTGACTATGGCTACACCTTC. Encoded protein: CASSQGGPQGDYGYTF.

This chain connects TRBV27 to TRBJ1-1, with D hard to call. Germline lookup yields CDR1 MNHEY and CDR2 SMNVEV (reference sequence). V lost 2 bases to trimming and J lost 7 bases, with 11 bases between them. There are 13 residues in the CDR3. Here the CDR3 DNA reads TGTGCCAGCAGTTTAAGTCATTACAGTGAAGCTTTCTTT. Translating it yields CASSLSHYSEAFF.

The chain uses TRBV27 and TRBJ2-7; 11 positions agree with TRBD2. V was pared by 2 bases and J by 3 bases, with 12 bases of the junction left unmatched. This CDR3 has 18 residues. The germline CDR1 and CDR2 sequences are MNHEY and SMNVEV (reference sequence). This CDR3 reads CASSLQPLAGTSGYEQYF. The CDR3 DNA reads as TGTGCCAGCAGTTTACAGCCGCTCGCCGGGACTAGCGGCTACGAGCAGTACTTC.

This clone was found once. The chain combines TRBV6-5 with TRBJ2-5; maybe TRBD2 (5 bases). The CDR3 sequence is 14 residues long. Germline V gene lookup returns CDR1 MNHEY and CDR2 SVGAGI. Trimming left V 6 bases short and J 0 bases short, with 11 bases between. The CDR3 spells CASREASYQETQYF. CDR3 nucleotide sequence: TGTGCCAGCAGGGAGGCGTCGTACCAAGAGACCCAGTACTTC.

The rearrangement uses TRBV18 and TRBJ2-3; D uncertain. Germline loops: CDR1 KGHSH, CDR2 LQKENI. The CDR3 has 16 residues. V was shortened by 1 base and J by 3 bases, with 14 bases between the two germline ends. The CDR3 region is CASSPQSTGATDTQYF. The DNA of the CDR3 is TGTGCCAGCTCACCACAGAGCACGGGCGCGACAGATACGCAGTATTTT. Full variable domain (rest looked up from reference TRBV18 and TRBJ2-3): NAGVMQNPRHLVRRRGQEARLRCSPMKGHSHVYWYRQLPEEGLKFMVYLQKENIIDESGMPKERFSAEFPKEGPSILRIQQVVRGDSAAYFCASSPQSTGATDTQYFGPGTRLTVL.

The chain joins TRBV9 to TRBJ2-5; D uncertain. CDR1 is SGDLS, CDR2 YYNGEE, per germline. This CDR3 is 11 amino acids long. V was pared by 1 base and J by 7 bases, with 5 bases between. DNA for the CDR3: TGTGCCAGCAGCGTAAACGGGACCCAGTACTTC. Protein product: CASSVNGTQYF.

The gene calls are TRBV14 and TRBJ2-2; 11 nucleotides match TRBD2. J lost 1 base, V lost 2 bases, and 3 bases had no gene match. The CDR3 totals 17 residues. Germline-derived CDR1 and CDR2 are SGHDN and FVKESK. The chain's CDR3 is CASSQPGTSGNTGELFF. CDR3 DNA sequence: TGTGCCAGCAGCCAACCCGGGACTAGCGGGAACACCGGGGAGCTGTTTTTT.

The chain recombines TRBV7-6 with TRBJ1-4, with TRBD1 matching 7 bases. Germline V gene lookup returns CDR1 SGHVS and CDR2 FNYEAQ. The CDR3 is made up of 14 amino acids. V lost 9 bases, J lost 6 bases, and 10 bases stayed unmatched. The CDR3: CASKGGGGDEKLFF. CDR3 nucleotides: TGTGCCAGTAAAGGGGGAGGGGGCGATGAAAAACTGTTTTTT.

The J gene is TRBJ2-3, the V gene TRBV7-2; D is possibly TRBD1 (5 bases). CDR1 is SGHTA, CDR2 FQGNSA, per germline. V lost 3 bases and J lost 4, with 11 bases in between. The CDR3 length is 14 residues. Here the CDR3 reads CASSFGGAADTQYF. The CDR3 coding sequence is TGTGCCAGCAGCTTCGGTGGGGCGGCAGATACGCAGTATTTT.

This clone appeared once. The V gene is TRBV6-5, the J gene TRBJ1-1; 7 nucleotides align to TRBD1. Losses at the gene ends were 5 bases for V and 1 base for J; bases not matched to a gene: 4. Germline CDR1 MNHEY, CDR2 SVGAGI. The CDR3 totals 14 residues. This CDR3 reads CASSRQGANTEAFF. DNA of the CDR3: TGTGCCAGCAGTCGACAGGGTGCGAACACTGAAGCTTTCTTT.

This rearrangement joins TRBV5-1 to TRBJ2-1; 10 bases fit TRBD1. Germline CDR1 SGHRS, CDR2 YFSETQ. The V segment lost 5 bases and the J segment 4 bases; nucleotides outside the gene matches: 3. CDR3 size: 14 residues. The CDR3 reads CASRTGGGYNEQFF. CDR3 sequence (DNA): TGCGCCAGCAGGACAGGGGGCGGGTACAATGAGCAGTTCTTC.

The chain carries TRBV27 and TRBJ2-1; 11 nucleotides align to TRBD2. This CDR3 is 22 amino acids long. The ends lost 4 bases at V and 4 bases at J; junction bases unmatched: 24. Germline assignment: CDR1 MNHEY and CDR2 SMNVEV (reference sequence). CDR3 protein: CASSSRRRVPLAGGLTYNEQFF. Written as DNA, the CDR3 is TGTGCCAGCAGTTCCCGCCGAAGGGTACCGCTAGCGGGAGGCCTCACTTACAATGAGCAGTTCTTC.